A selection of T cell receptor beta chains follows, all from one sample in a study of vaccination and CD4 T cells after COVID-19. These receptors lack a known antigen. Each CDR3 protein is one row after TCRdb ran MiXCR on the PCR reads. The sample shows thousands of distinct CDR3 sequences, around 60% of them seen only once. Sequencing was carried out using CD4+ T cells from blood, cultured in vitro. All receptors come from a human donor who had recovered from COVID-19. Both conserved end residues are part of each CDR3. The order of the fields is J gene, V gene, CDR3 protein.

J gene: TRBJ1-2
V gene: TRBV7-9
CDR3 protein: CASSLVDFGYTF

J gene: TRBJ2-7
V gene: TRBV5-1
CDR3 protein: CASSTGGGGYEQYF

J gene: TRBJ1-3
V gene: TRBV4-3
CDR3 protein: CASSRDRQGGNTIYF

J gene: TRBJ1-1
V gene: TRBV9
CDR3 protein: CASSVQGGNTEAFF

J gene: TRBJ2-3
V gene: TRBV19
CDR3 protein: CASSIAGLGSTDTQYF

J gene: TRBJ2-3
V gene: TRBV4-1
CDR3 protein: CASSLLGHGTDTQYF

J gene: TRBJ2-3
V gene: TRBV7-3
CDR3 protein: CASSLRFGRSTDTQYF

J gene: TRBJ1-6
V gene: TRBV20-1
CDR3 protein: CSARRGNSPLHF

J gene: TRBJ2-3
V gene: TRBV4-1
CDR3 protein: CASSQAPVTDTQYF

J gene: TRBJ2-7
V gene: TRBV11-2
CDR3 protein: CASSPGRLGQYF

J gene: TRBJ1-1
V gene: TRBV10-3
CDR3 protein: CAIRNREGTNTEAFF

J gene: TRBJ1-5
V gene: TRBV15
CDR3 protein: CATSLRHGINQPQHF

J gene: TRBJ2-7
V gene: TRBV2
CDR3 protein: CASRGQWGAGYEQYF

J gene: TRBJ2-2
V gene: TRBV7-2
CDR3 protein: CASSLERTSGGGELFF

J gene: TRBJ1-6
V gene: TRBV12-3/TRBV12-4
CDR3 protein: CASSLEQASPLHF

J gene: TRBJ1-1
V gene: TRBV7-6
CDR3 protein: CASSPRGNQNTEAFF